One TCR beta chain is described in this entry. This specimen comes from a study of cytomegalovirus exposure and HLA in healthy donors. Primers: 60 Vbeta forward and 13 Jbeta reverse. The protocol was immunoSEQ multiplex PCR, while the TCRdb copy is restricted to in-frame clones and leaves out a portion. In the table there are roughly 200,000 clones, 70% to 85% of which are singletons. Deletions cut 1 base from V and 9 bases from J, with 10 bases between. The CDR3 has 13 residues. Germline values: CDR1 SEHNR, CDR2 FQNEAQ (reference sequence). The source of this sequence is a woman aged 25-40 years in good health and CMV-seropositive. This chain links TRBV7-9 with TRBJ1-5, with D hard to call. Sequencing was done on a sample of PBMCs. The CDR3 nucleotides read TGTGCCAGCAGCTTAGGGCCCAATTTGCCCCAGCATTTT. Protein sequence: CASSLGPNLPQHF.